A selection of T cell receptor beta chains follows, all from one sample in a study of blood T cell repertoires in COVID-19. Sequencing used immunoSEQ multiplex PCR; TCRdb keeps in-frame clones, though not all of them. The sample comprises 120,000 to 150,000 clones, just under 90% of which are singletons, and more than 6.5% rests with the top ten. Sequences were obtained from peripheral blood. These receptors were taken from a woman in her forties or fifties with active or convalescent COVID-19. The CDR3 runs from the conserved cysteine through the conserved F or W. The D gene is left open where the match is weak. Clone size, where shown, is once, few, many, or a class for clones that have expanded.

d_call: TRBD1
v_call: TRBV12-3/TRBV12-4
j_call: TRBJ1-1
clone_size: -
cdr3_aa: CASRGQGDTEAFF
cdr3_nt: TGTGCCAGCAGAGGACAGGGGGACACTGAAGCTTTCTTT

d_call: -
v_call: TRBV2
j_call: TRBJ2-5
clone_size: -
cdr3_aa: CASSEGGVDWETQYF
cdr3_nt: TGTGCCAGCAGTGAAGGGGGGGTAGATTGGGAGACCCAGTACTTC

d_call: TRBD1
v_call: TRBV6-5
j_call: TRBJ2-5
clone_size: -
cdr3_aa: CASSSTGGLKTQYF
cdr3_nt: TGTGCCAGCAGTTCCACAGGGGGCTTAAAGACCCAGTACTTC

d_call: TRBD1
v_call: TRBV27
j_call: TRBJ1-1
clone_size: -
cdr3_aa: CASRHPGTGLVGEAFF
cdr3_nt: TGTGCCAGCCGCCACCCTGGGACAGGTTTGGTTGGTGAAGCTTTCTTT

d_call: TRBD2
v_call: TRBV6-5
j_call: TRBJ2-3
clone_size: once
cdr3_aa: CASRTGTSGGDTQYF
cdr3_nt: TGTGCCAGCAGAACCGGGACTAGCGGCGGAGATACGCAGTATTTT

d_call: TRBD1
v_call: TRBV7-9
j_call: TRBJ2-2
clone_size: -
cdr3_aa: CASSSGGTGELFF
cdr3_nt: TGTGCCAGCAGCTCAGGGGGCACCGGGGAGCTGTTTTTT

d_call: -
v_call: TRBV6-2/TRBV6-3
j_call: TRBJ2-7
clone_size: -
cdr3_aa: CASSTSGLAGPPSYEQYF
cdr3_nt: -

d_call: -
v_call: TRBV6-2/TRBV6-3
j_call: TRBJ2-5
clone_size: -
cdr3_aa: CASSYSRAGPQETQYF
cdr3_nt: TGTGCCAGCAGTTACTCGAGGGCGGGGCCCCAAGAGACCCAGTACTTC

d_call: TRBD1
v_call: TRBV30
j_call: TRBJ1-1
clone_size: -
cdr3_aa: CAWRDREDTEAFF
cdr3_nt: TGTGCCTGGAGGGACAGGGAGGACACTGAAGCTTTCTTT

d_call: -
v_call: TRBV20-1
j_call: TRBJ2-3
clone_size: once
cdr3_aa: CSASSTPRGTQYF
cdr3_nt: TGCAGTGCTAGTTCGACTCCACGGGGTACGCAGTATTTT

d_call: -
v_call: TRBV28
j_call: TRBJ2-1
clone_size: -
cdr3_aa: CASSLTVNNEQFF
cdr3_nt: TGTGCCAGCAGCCTGACTGTTAACAATGAGCAGTTCTTC

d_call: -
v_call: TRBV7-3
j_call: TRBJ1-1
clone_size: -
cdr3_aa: CASSLSVNTEAFF
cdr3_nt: TGTGCCAGCAGCTTATCAGTGAACACTGAAGCTTTCTTT

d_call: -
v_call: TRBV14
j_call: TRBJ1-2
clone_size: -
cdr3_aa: CASSPIGTNGYTF
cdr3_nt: TGTGCCAGCAGCCCAATAGGGACAAATGGCTACACCTTC

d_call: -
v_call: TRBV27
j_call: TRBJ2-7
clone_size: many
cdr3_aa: CASSPRAGGGSSYEQYF
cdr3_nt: TGTGCCAGCAGTCCCCGGGCAGGGGGCGGGAGCTCCTACGAGCAGTACTTC

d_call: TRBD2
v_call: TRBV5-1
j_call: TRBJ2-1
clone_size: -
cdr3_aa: CASSLDLASGRNEQFF
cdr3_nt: TGCGCCAGCAGCTTGGATTTGGCTAGCGGGAGGAATGAGCAGTTCTTC

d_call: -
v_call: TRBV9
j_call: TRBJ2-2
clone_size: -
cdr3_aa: CASSVSPGQYSRRNTGELFF
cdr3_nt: TGTGCCAGCAGCGTATCCCCTGGACAGTATTCACGGCGGAACACCGGGGAGCTGTTTTTT

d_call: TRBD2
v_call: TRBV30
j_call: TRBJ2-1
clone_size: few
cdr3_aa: CAWSSGGYNEQFF
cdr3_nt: TGTGCCTGGAGTAGCGGGGGGTACAATGAGCAGTTCTTC

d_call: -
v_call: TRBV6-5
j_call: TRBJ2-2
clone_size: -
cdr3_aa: CASTYQDTGELFF
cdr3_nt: TGTGCCAGCACCTATCAAGACACCGGGGAGCTGTTTTTT

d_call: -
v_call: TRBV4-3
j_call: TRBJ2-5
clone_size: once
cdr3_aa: CASSQHPGASGQETQYF
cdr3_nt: TGCGCCAGCAGCCAACACCCGGGGGCTAGCGGCCAAGAGACCCAGTACTTC

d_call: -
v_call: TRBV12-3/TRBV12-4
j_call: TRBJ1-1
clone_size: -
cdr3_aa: CASSLAAGKAFF
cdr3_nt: TGTGCCAGCAGTTTAGCGGCGGGGAAAGCTTTCTTT

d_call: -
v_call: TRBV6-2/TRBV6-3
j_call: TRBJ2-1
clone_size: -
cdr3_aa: CASSPAGIQYNEQFF
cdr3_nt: TGTGCCAGCAGTCCGGCAGGGATTCAATACAATGAGCAGTTCTTC

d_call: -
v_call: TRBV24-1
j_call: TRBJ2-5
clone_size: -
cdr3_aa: CATSAQGGTQYF
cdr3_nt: TGTGCCACCAGTGCCCAGGGCGGGACCCAGTACTTC

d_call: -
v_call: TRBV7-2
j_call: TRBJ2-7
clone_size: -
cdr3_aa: CASSLGRVGYEQYF
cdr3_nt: TGTGCCAGCAGCTTAGGCAGGGTTGGGTACGAGCAGTACTTC

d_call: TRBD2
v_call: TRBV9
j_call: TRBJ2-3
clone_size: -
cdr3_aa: CASSAYGGSTDTQYF
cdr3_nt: TGTGCCAGCAGCGCTTACGGGGGGTCCACAGATACGCAGTATTTT

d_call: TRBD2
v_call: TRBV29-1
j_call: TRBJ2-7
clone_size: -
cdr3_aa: CSVGDPKRGVYEQYF
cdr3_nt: TGCAGCGTTGGGGACCCTAAGCGGGGGGTCTACGAGCAGTACTTC

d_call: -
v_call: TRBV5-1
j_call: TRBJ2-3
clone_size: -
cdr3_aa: CASRLPGDYTQYF
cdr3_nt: TGCGCCAGCCGACTCCCCGGGGATTATACGCAGTATTTT

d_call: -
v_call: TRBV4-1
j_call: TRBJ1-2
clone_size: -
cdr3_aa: CASKQGPLYGYTF
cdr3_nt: TGCGCCAGCAAACAGGGCCCCCTCTATGGCTACACCTTC

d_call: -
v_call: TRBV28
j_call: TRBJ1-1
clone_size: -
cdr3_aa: CASSLSRRGGSEAFF
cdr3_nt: TGTGCCAGCAGTTTATCAAGAAGGGGGGGATCTGAAGCTTTCTTT